This TCR beta chain derives from a study of shared clonotypes between healthy human individuals. Study as a whole: The donors, two women and a few men, were aged 18 to 49. Points from the study as a whole: Limitation of the genetic and exposure-history diversity represented came from the few donors. Collection of samples was limited to blood; tissue repertoires likely differ.

The CDR3 length is 14 residues. CDR1 and CDR2 from the germline V gene are MNHEY and SMNVEV (reference sequence). The V and J ends lost 0 bases and 7 bases respectively, with 9 bases between them. Partitioning of CD4+ cells yielded a CD45RA+ naive subset and a CD45RA-negative memory subset. This clone was seen just once. Its cognate antigen is unknown. Additional DNA sequences in this sample encode the identical CDR3. TCRdb's table, derived via immunoSEQ multiplex PCR, lists solely in-frame clones and lacks some. The table lists fewer than 850,000 clones, 72% of them singletons. The V and J genes are TRBV27 and TRBJ1-4, with a possible D match to TRBD1 (5 bases). The sample comprised memory CD4+ T cells sorted from blood. Subset denoted: CD45RA-negative fraction. The clonotype comes from a woman aged 25 to 39 in good health. CDR3 nucleotides: TGTGCCAGCAGTTTATCAGGGGTGGGTGAAAAACTGTTTTTT. Protein: CASSLSGVGEKLFF.